This T cell receptor beta chain was captured by sequencing in a study of T cells after yellow fever vaccination. A 5'RACE template-switching step, the method used to make TCR cDNA, added a universal primer site and UMIs. TCRdb itself ran the 5' RACE reads through MiXCR, one entry per CDR3 protein. Counted here are some 250,000 distinct CDR3 sequences, 3.6% occurring once; the ten biggest clones make up 15% to 20%. This clonotype has ten or more counts. What it recognizes is unknown. Findings and caveats of the study: In FACS-sorted repertoires, abundant clonotypes from the bulk population could appear as contaminants. A large majority of primary-vaccination clones showed up again after the booster (roughly 96% CD4, 75% to 90% CD8). Among all clonotypes, a small share was observed in both CD4 and CD8 compartments.

The sample consisted of PBMCs, taken 15 days after the yellow fever booster vaccination. This sequence originates from a man aged 18 to 29 who received the YFV17D yellow fever vaccine.

CDR3 coding DNA: TGTGCCAGCAGCCGGCTCCTTTTCTTTGGGCTGGGCGGGGAGCTGTTTTTT. It specifies CASSRLLFFGLGGELFF. The chain combines TRBV7-3 with TRBJ2-2; D not certain. CDR1 is SGHTA and CDR2 is FQGTGA in the germline V gene. V lost 5 bases and J 7 bases, leaving 23 bases between the germline ends. This CDR3 spans 17 amino acids.